This record looks at one T cell receptor beta chain sequence and its context. Trimming cost V 2 bases and J 3 bases; bases outside gene matches: 15. The CDR3 covers 19 residues. The germline V gene has CDR1 MNHEY and CDR2 SVGEGT. The data belong to a study of Graves' ophthalmopathy and Graves' hyperthyroidism. Beta-chain TCR CDR3 regions were amplified from RNA transcripts. HTBI primers were employed in first-round RT-PCR, then a second-round multiplex PCR followed. TCRdb redid the calling of the multiplex PCR reads with MiXCR, one entry per CDR3 protein. The repertoire includes 500,000 to 700,000 distinct CDR3 sequences, approximately 22% of them detected once, and approximately 6.5% sits in the top ten. Excluded: other autoimmune disease, uncontrolled infection, pregnancy or lactation.

The receptor was isolated from a woman younger than 30 with stable Graves' hyperthyroidism. Some clones in this sample may be carry-over from other donors' samples. The source material was peripheral blood. The rearrangement joins TRBV6-2 or TRBV6-3 to TRBJ2-7; TRBD2 matches at 11 bases. The CDR3, as DNA: TGTGCCAGCAGTTACCCGACTAGCGGGGAGACCCAGTCCTTCTACGAGCAGTACTTC. This encodes CASSYPTSGETQSFYEQYF.